These 20 T cell receptor beta chains came from one sample sequenced in a study of shared clonotypes between healthy human individuals. As defined, naive CD8 cells were CD45RO-negative and positively selected for CCR7, with terminally differentiated effector memory CD45RA+ cells excluded. Clones were read by immunoSEQ multiplex PCR, and TCRdb kept only the in-frame ones, dropping some. This table has about 2 million clones, about 95% appearing once. The material sequenced was naive CD8+ T cells sorted from blood. The receptors were gathered from a young man in good health.

The V call is TRBV13, the J call TRBJ2-3; 9 bases align to TRBD2. Germline values: CDR1 PRHDT, CDR2 FYEKMQ (reference sequence). With 7 bases clipped from V and 6 bases from J, the junction kept 5 bases outside the gene matches. CDR3 length: 13 residues. In DNA form, the CDR3 reads TGTGCCAGCATGAGCGGGGGGTTGGATACGCAGTATTTT. Translation: CASMSGGLDTQYF.

The chain recombines TRBV19 with TRBJ2-7; 11 bases agree with TRBD1. CDR1 is LNHDA, CDR2 SQIVND, per germline (reference sequence). J gave up 6 bases and V 5 bases, and 6 bases lay outside the gene matches. CDR3 length: 14 amino acids. The chain's CDR3 is CASSFGQGAFEQYF. Written as DNA, the CDR3 is TGTGCCAGTAGTTTTGGACAGGGGGCATTCGAGCAGTACTTC. Complete variable domain (other parts from reference TRBV19 and TRBJ2-7): DGGITQSPKYLFRKEGQNVTLSCEQNLNHDAMYWYRQDPGQGLRLIYYSQIVNDFQKGDIAEGYSVSREKKESFPLTVTSAQKNPTAFYLCASSFGQGAFEQYFGPGTRLTVT.

This chain connects TRBV6-6 to TRBJ1-2; D perhaps matches TRBD1 (6 bases). The length of the CDR3 is 15 residues. Trimming removed 4 bases from V and 8 bases from J, with 20 bases in between. Germline V CDR1 and CDR2: MNHNY, SVGAGI (reference sequence). DNA of the CDR3: TGTGCCAGCAGTTCCTGGACAGTCGACGTTGGGGGCTACACCTTC. It encodes CASSSWTVDVGGYTF.

This clone was seen a single time. The chain joins TRBV4-1 to TRBJ2-7; TRBD1 matches 8 bases. From germline, CDR1 is MGHRA and CDR2 YSYEKL. J lost 3 bases, V lost 0 bases, and 4 bases had no gene match. This CDR3 contains 15 residues. In DNA, the CDR3 is TGCGCCAGCAGCCAAGATCCGGGACAGGTCTACGAGCAGTACTTC. Translating it yields CASSQDPGQVYEQYF.

The chain employs TRBV6-1 and TRBJ2-7; no clear D gene. This CDR3 has 12 residues. Between the trimmed V and J ends, which lost 2 bases and 4 bases, there was a span of 6 bases. Germline values: CDR1 MNHNS, CDR2 SASEGT. CDR3 loop: CASSEMGYEQYF. For the CDR3, the DNA is TGTGCCAGCAGTGAAATGGGATACGAGCAGTACTTC.

To note about this clone: The sample carries other DNA sequences with the same CDR3. The gene calls are TRBV19 and TRBJ1-1; D is unclear. This CDR3 is 13 amino acids long. The germline V gene encodes CDR1 LNHDA and CDR2 SQIVND (reference sequence). Trimming left V 3 bases short and J 2 bases short, with 7 bases between. CDR3: CASSITRNTEAFF. In DNA form, the CDR3 reads TGTGCCAGTAGTATTACTCGAAACACTGAAGCTTTCTTT. The variable domain in full, with the rest retrieved from reference TRBV19 and TRBJ1-1, is DGGITQSPKYLFRKEGQNVTLSCEQNLNHDAMYWYRQDPGQGLRLIYYSQIVNDFQKGDIAEGYSVSREKKESFPLTVTSAQKNPTAFYLCASSITRNTEAFFGQGTRLTVV.

Of note for this clone: This sample also contains other DNA sequences that code for the same CDR3. The J gene is TRBJ2-3, the V gene TRBV19, with 8 bases lining up with TRBD2. Germline trimming cut 7 bases from V and 2 bases from J; bases unmatched to any gene: 2. This CDR3 contains 13 residues. Per germline, CDR1 LNHDA and CDR2 SQIVND (reference sequence). The chain's CDR3 is CASTGGATDTQYF. CDR3 in DNA: TGTGCCAGTACCGGGGGGGCCACAGATACGCAGTATTTT.

The rearrangement uses TRBV11-2 and TRBJ2-7, with TRBD2 identical over 7 bases. This CDR3 is built from 14 residues. In germline, CDR1 is SGHAT, CDR2 FQNNGV. J gave up 3 bases and V 3 bases, and 5 bases lay outside the gene matches. The CDR3 is CASSFGTKGYEQYF. The CDR3 region has the DNA TGTGCCAGCAGCTTCGGGACTAAGGGCTACGAGCAGTACTTC.

This sequence joins TRBV14 and TRBJ2-7, with unresolved D. The germline CDR1 and CDR2 sequences are SGHDN and FVKESK. This CDR3 has 14 residues. Trimming left V 10 bases short and J 1 base short, with 17 bases between. The CDR3 bases are TGTGCCACTGGGTTCTCAACCTGGTCCTACGAGCAGTACTTC. Protein: CATGFSTWSYEQYF.

This rearrangement joins TRBV11-2 to TRBJ2-6; 9 bases are a match to TRBD1. Germline V CDR1 and CDR2: SGHAT, FQNNGV. The J segment lost 0 bases and the V segment lost 4 bases, leaving 7 bases of the junction unmatched. This CDR3 is 18 amino acids long. In DNA form, the CDR3 reads TGTGCCAGCAGCTCCTACAGGGGGCGGGCCTCTGGGGCCAACGTCCTGACTTTC. As protein: CASSSYRGRASGANVLTF.

This chain uses TRBV10-3 with TRBJ2-5, with TRBD2 identical over 7 bases. Germline V gene data show CDR1 as ENHRY and CDR2 as SYGVKD. The CDR3 runs to 18 residues. The V and J ends lost 0 bases and 1 base, in that order; junction bases with no gene match: 11. Here the CDR3 reads CAISESEVTGGLQETQYF. The CDR3 DNA is TGTGCCATCAGTGAGTCCGAAGTGACGGGAGGCCTCCAAGAGACCCAGTACTTC.

The gene calls are TRBV4-1 and TRBJ2-3; tentative D call: TRBD2 (6 bases). The CDR3 covers 16 residues. Trimming left V 0 bases short and J 5 bases short, with 15 bases between. From germline, CDR1 is MGHRA and CDR2 YSYEKL. CDR3 in amino acids: CASSQESGGDRDTQYF. CDR3 nucleotides: TGCGCCAGCAGCCAAGAATCCGGGGGAGACAGAGATACGCAGTATTTT.

With respect to this clone: This specimen includes other DNA sequences encoding the same CDR3. The chain links TRBV27 to TRBJ1-5; D is possibly TRBD1 (5 bases). Germline loops: CDR1 MNHEY, CDR2 SMNVEV (reference sequence). The V end lost 3 bases, the J end lost 6 bases, and 9 bases lay between the germline ends. The CDR3 covers 13 residues. The CDR3 nucleotides are TGTGCCAGCAGTTTGGGGGGAGGTCAGCCCCAGCATTTT. It codes for CASSLGGGQPQHF.

The chain uses TRBV5-1 and TRBJ1-1; tentatively, D is TRBD1 (5 bases). The CDR3 length is 16 residues. Germline assignment: CDR1 SGHRS and CDR2 YFSETQ. Trimming shortened V by 4 bases and J by 3 bases, and 19 bases separated the two germline ends. The CDR3 protein is CASSPWDPGGDTEAFF. CDR3 sequence (DNA): TGCGCCAGCAGCCCCTGGGACCCAGGTGGCGACACTGAAGCTTTCTTT.

This clone was seen a single time. This CDR3 is also generated by other DNA sequences in the sample. The chain has TRBV27 and TRBJ2-1; tentatively, D is TRBD2 (5 bases). Deletions cut 0 bases from V and 0 bases from J, with 9 bases between. The CDR3 covers 16 residues. Germline loops: CDR1 MNHEY, CDR2 SMNVEV (reference sequence). In DNA, the CDR3 is TGTGCCAGCAGTTTATCGCCGGGGAGCTCCTACAATGAGCAGTTCTTC. This sequence encodes CASSLSPGSSYNEQFF.

In the case of this clone: Other DNA sequences in the sample encode the same CDR3. The CDR3 DNA reads as TGTGCCAGCAGCTTGGGGGGGTCAGGAAACACCATATATTTT. Amino acids: CASSLGGSGNTIYF. This chain connects TRBV5-4 to TRBJ1-3, with D possibly being TRBD1 (5 bases). The CDR3 totals 14 residues. V was clipped by 0 bases and J by 4 bases, with 8 bases between them. Germline CDR1 SGHNT, CDR2 YYREEE (reference sequence).

This sequence joins TRBV7-9 and TRBJ1-4; D unresolved. Germline values: CDR1 SEHNR, CDR2 FQNEAQ (reference sequence). V lost 0 bases and J lost 8, with 13 bases in between. The CDR3 contains 15 residues. The CDR3 region has the DNA TGTGCCAGCAGCTTAGCGCTCGGCATTGGGGAAAAACTGTTTTTT. Protein sequence: CASSLALGIGEKLFF.

This chain joins TRBV7-2 and TRBJ2-2; no clear D. Trimming took 0 bases from V and 0 from J, leaving 11 bases between them. Germline V gene sequence: CDR1 SGHTA, CDR2 FQGNSA. CDR3 length: 17 amino acids. CDR3 region: CASSLAIYQANTGELFF. The CDR3, as DNA: TGTGCCAGCAGCTTAGCGATATACCAAGCGAACACCGGGGAGCTGTTTTTT.

Only one count was recorded for this clone. The chain has TRBV5-4 and TRBJ1-1, with no clear D. V lost 6 bases, J lost 11 bases, and 17 bases lay in between. CDR3 size: 12 residues. Germline CDR1 is SGHNT and CDR2 is YYREEE (reference sequence). Here the CDR3 reads CASTPPIGMAFF. CDR3 DNA: TGTGCCAGCACCCCGCCGATTGGAATGGCTTTCTTT.

The chain uses TRBV30 and TRBJ1-2; weak D call: TRBD1 (6 bases). V lost 3 bases and J 7 bases, leaving 12 bases between the germline ends. CDR1 and CDR2 from the germline V gene are GTSNPN and SVGIG (reference sequence). The CDR3 covers 12 residues. The CDR3 DNA is TGTGCCTGGAGATTGGACAGACCTGGCTACACCTTC. It specifies CAWRLDRPGYTF.